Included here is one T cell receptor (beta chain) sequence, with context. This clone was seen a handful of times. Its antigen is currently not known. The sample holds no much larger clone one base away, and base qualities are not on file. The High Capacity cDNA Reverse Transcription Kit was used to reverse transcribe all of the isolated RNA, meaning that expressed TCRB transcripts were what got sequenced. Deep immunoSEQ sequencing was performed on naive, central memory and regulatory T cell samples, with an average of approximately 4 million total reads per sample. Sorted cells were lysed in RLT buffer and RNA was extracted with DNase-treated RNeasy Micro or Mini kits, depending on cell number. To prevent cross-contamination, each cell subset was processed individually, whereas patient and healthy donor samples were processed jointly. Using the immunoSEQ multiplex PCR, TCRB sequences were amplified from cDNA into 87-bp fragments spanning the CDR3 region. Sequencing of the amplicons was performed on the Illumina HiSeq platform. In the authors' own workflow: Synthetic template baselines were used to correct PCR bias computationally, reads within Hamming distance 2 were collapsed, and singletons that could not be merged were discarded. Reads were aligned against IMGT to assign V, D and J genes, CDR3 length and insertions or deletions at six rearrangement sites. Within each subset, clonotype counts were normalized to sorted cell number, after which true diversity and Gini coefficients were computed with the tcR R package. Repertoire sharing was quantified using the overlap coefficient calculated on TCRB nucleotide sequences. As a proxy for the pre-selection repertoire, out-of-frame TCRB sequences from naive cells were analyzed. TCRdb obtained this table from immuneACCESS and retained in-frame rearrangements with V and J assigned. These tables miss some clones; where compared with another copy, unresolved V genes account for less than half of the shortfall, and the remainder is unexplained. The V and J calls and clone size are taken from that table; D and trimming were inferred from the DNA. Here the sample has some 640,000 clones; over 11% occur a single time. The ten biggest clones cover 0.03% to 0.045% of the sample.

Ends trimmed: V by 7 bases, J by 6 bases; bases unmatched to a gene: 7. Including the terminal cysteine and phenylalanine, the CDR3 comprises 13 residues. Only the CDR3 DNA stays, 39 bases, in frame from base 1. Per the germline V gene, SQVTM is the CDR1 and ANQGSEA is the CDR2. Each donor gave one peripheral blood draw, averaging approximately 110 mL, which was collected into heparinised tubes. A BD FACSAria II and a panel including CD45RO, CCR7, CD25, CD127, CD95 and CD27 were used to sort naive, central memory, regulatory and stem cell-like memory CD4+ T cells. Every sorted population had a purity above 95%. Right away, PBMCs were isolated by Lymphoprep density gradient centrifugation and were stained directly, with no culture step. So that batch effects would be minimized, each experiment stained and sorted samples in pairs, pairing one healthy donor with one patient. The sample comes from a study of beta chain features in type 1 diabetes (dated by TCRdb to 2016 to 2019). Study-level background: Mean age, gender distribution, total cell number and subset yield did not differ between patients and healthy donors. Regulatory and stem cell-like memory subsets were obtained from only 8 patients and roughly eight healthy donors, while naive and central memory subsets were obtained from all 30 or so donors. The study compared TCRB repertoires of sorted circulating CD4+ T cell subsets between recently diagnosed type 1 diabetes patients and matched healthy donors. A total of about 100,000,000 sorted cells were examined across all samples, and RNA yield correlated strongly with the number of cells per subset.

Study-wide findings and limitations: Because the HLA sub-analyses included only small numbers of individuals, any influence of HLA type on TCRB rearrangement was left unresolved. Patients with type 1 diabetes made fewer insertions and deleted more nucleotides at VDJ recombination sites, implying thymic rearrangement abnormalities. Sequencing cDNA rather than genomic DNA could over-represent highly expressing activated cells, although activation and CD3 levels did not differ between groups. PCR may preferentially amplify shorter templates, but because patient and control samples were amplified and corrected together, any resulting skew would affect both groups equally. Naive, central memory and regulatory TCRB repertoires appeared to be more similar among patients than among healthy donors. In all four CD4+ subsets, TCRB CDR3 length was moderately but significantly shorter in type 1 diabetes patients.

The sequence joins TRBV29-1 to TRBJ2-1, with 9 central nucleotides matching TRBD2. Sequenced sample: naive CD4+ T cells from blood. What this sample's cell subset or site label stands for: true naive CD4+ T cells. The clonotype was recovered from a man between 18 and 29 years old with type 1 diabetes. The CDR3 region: CSARLAASNEQFF. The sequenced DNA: TGCAGCGCCCGACTAGCGGCTAGCAATGAGCAGTTCTTC.